This T cell receptor beta chain was obtained from a study of control samples from healthy donors and cancer patients. Method: immunoSEQ multiplex PCR; TCRdb's copy keeps in-frame clones and lacks some. The sample has around 120,000 clones; just under 95% are singletons. V lost 4 bases and J 0 bases, leaving 9 bases between the germline ends. This CDR3 is built from 14 residues. CDR1 is MNHNY and CDR2 is SVGAGI in the germline V gene (reference sequence). The sequence came from a man aged 25-40 years in good health. The chain is built from TRBV6-6 and TRBJ1-1; D possibly corresponds to TRBD1 (6 bases). Sequenced sample: blood. CDR3 region: CASSSDRMNTEAFF. As DNA, the CDR3 is TGTGCCAGCAGTTCCGACAGGATGAACACTGAAGCTTTCTTT.